Following are 31 T cell receptor beta chains from one sample sequenced in a study of T cell repertoires in cytomegalovirus infection. TCRdb re-called the reads with MiXCR, one entry per CDR3 protein. This table holds approximately 500,000 distinct CDR3 sequences, approximately 10% found once. Sequencing used PBMCs. These receptors were collected from a human donor in good health (CMV status not recorded). Some clones in this sample may be carry-over from other donors' samples.

This clonotype was seen a few times. The gene calls are TRBV6-6 and TRBJ2-7, with a weak D call TRBD1 (5 bases). The ends were cut back, 2 bases at V and 5 bases at J, with 7 bases in the middle. In germline, CDR1 is MNHNY, CDR2 SVGAGI (reference sequence). The length of the CDR3 is 12 residues. DNA of the CDR3: TGTGCCAGCAGTTACACAGGAGACGAGCAGTACTTC. This sequence encodes CASSYTGDEQYF.

This clonotype was observed at least ten times. J is TRBJ2-3 and V is TRBV20-1; 11 bases match TRBD1. The CDR3 runs 15 residues. V lost 0 bases and J lost 4; bases outside the gene matches: 3. Germline V gives CDR1 DFQATT, CDR2 SNEGSKA (reference sequence). CDR3 loop: CSARDWGQGADTQYF. The CDR3 DNA reads TGCAGTGCTAGAGATTGGGGACAGGGGGCAGATACGCAGTATTTT.

This clonotype was seen a few times. The chain employs TRBV6-2 or TRBV6-3 and TRBJ1-1, with TRBD1 matching over 7 bases. This CDR3 comprises 15 residues. V lost 6 bases to trimming and J lost 7 bases; unmatched junction nucleotides: 14. Germline V gene sequence: CDR1 MNHEY, CDR2 SVGEGT. CDR3 nucleotides: TGTGCCAGCAGCCAAAAAGCGACAGGGCGGGATGAAGCTTTCTTT. Residues: CASSQKATGRDEAFF.

A few counts support this clonotype. The chain is built from TRBV7-3 and TRBJ2-6; a possible D gene is TRBD2 (5 bases). The CDR3 is made up of 17 amino acids. From germline, CDR1 is SGHTA and CDR2 FQGTGA. V lost 1 base and J lost 3, with 13 bases in between. CDR3 DNA sequence: TGTGCCAGCAGCTTAATAGCGAAATCGCTTGGGGCCAACGTCCTGACTTTC. As protein: CASSLIAKSLGANVLTF.

A word on this clonotype: A far larger clone lies a single base away; this is likely a read error. Likely a read error: the CDR3 ends without its conserved phenylalanine or tryptophan. The V call is TRBV11-3, the J call TRBJ1-1, with a tentative D call TRBD1 (6 bases). Germline CDR1 SGHNT, CDR2 YENEEA. V was trimmed by 5 bases and J by 8 bases, leaving 9 bases between them. This CDR3 comprises 11 residues. The CDR3 protein is CASSRGGEAFL. DNA for the CDR3: TGTGCCAGCAGCCGAGGGGGGGAAGCTTTCCTT.

In its sample, this clonotype was seen many times. One end of the junction is discordant with germline, which a read error may explain. CDR3 sequence: CASSLSRAGGVLF. The CDR3 DNA follows: TGTGCCAGCAGCCTCTCACGGGCGGGAGGCGTCCTATTC. The chain uses TRBV7-3 and TRBJ1-2; D is unclear. The CDR3 loop spans 13 amino acids. CDR1 is SGHTA, CDR2 FQGTGA, per germline. Full variable domain (remainder filled in from reference TRBV7-3 and TRBJ1-2): GAGVSQTPSNKVTEKGKYVELRCDPISGHTALYWYRQSLGQGPEFLIYFQGTGAADDSGLPNDRFFAVRPEGSVSTLKIQRTERGDSAVYLCASSLSRAGGVLFGSGTRLTVV.

This clonotype was counted at least ten times. The chain links TRBV19 to TRBJ2-7; possible D gene TRBD2, 5 bases. Trimming stripped 3 bases from V and 6 bases from J, with 15 bases between. The CDR3 extends over 14 amino acids. Germline CDR1 reads LNHDA; CDR2 reads SQIVND (reference sequence). CDR3 amino acids: CASSMWESSGEQYF. The CDR3 bases are TGTGCCAGTAGTATGTGGGAGAGCTCCGGCGAGCAGTACTTC.

This clonotype was counted at least ten times. This chain uses TRBV7-9 with TRBJ2-1; 7 bases line up with TRBD2. The CDR3 is 12 amino acids. The germline V gene encodes CDR1 SEHNR and CDR2 FQNEAQ (reference sequence). The V gene end was trimmed by 5 bases and the J gene end by 8 bases; junction bases not matched to a gene: 3. The DNA for the CDR3 is TGTGCCAGCAGCCCCAGCGGGGATGAGCAGTTCTTC. This translates into CASSPSGDEQFF.

This clonotype showed up many times. V is TRBV24-1 and J is TRBJ2-1; no clear D gene. Between the trimmed V and J ends, which lost 4 bases and 6 bases, there was a span of 15 bases. The germline V gene encodes CDR1 KGHDR and CDR2 SFDVKD. The CDR3 has 15 amino acids. CDR3 DNA sequence: TGTGCCACCAGTGACCCACGAGCGCAAGCCAATGAGCAGTTCTTC. Its protein product is CATSDPRAQANEQFF.

The table lists this clonotype with many counts. The rearrangement links TRBV25-1 to TRBJ2-5; TRBD1 matches 7 bases. V dropped 3 bases and J dropped 0; count of bases not matched to a gene: 4. The germline CDR1 and CDR2 sequences are MGHDK and SYGVNS. The CDR3 has 15 residues. The CDR3 DNA reads as TGTGCCAGCAGTGAGGGACAGTTGTACCAAGAGACCCAGTACTTC. Translating gives CASSEGQLYQETQYF.

There are a few counts of this clonotype. The chain combines TRBV5-1 with TRBJ2-3; 12 nucleotides match TRBD2. The CDR3 has 18 amino acids. Looked up from germline, CDR1 is SGHRS and CDR2 is YFSETQ. Trimming removed 2 bases from V and 3 bases from J; junction bases left unmatched: 10. The CDR3 nucleotides are TGCGCCAGCAGCTTCCGACTAGCGGGAGAGATCGGAACAGATACGCAGTATTTT. Protein product: CASSFRLAGEIGTDTQYF. Combining the CDR3 with reference TRBV5-1 and TRBJ2-3 gives the whole variable domain KAGVTQTPRYLIKTRGQQVTLSCSPISGHRSVSWYQQTPGQGLQFLFEYFSETQRNKGNFPGRFSGRQFSNSRSEMNVSTLELGDSALYLCASSFRLAGEIGTDTQYFGPGTRLTVL.

CDR3 sequence: CASSPPGTPGELFF. CDR3 DNA: TGTGCCAGCAGCCCTCCTGGTACCCCGGGGGAGCTGTTTTTT. The chain links TRBV5-4 to TRBJ2-2; D not certain. The CDR3 has 14 residues. Per the germline V gene, CDR1 is SGHNT and CDR2 is YYREEE (reference sequence). V was trimmed by 4 bases and J by 8 bases, leaving 15 bases between them.

This clonotype was counted many times. The CDR3 DNA sequence: TGTGCCAGCAGTGGGGCCAGCGAGCAGTACTTC. This encodes CASSGASEQYF. The chain has TRBV2 and TRBJ2-7; D remains unclear. Germline V gene data show CDR1 as SNHLY and CDR2 as FYNNEI. V dropped 4 bases and J dropped 6 bases, with 7 bases sitting between them. The CDR3 runs to 11 residues.

Comment on this clonotype: This may stem from a read error, because a much larger clone lies one nucleotide away. The gene calls are TRBV27 and TRBJ1-6, with 9 bases aligning to TRBD1. The CDR3 is made up of 12 amino acids. Germline CDR1 and CDR2: MNHEY and SMNVEV (reference sequence). In DNA form, the CDR3 reads TGTACCAGCAGGCCGACAGGGGGTGGACTCCACTTT. Its protein product is CTSRPTGGGLHF.

The gene calls are TRBV10-1 and TRBJ2-2; TRBD2 matches at 7 bases. Germline-derived CDR1 and CDR2 are WNHNN and SYGVQD (reference sequence). This CDR3 has 15 residues. V shed 4 bases, J shed 0 bases, and the junction held 2 bases outside the gene matches. Here the CDR3 DNA reads TGCGCCAGCAGTGCAGGACTAGCGAACACCGGGGAGCTGTTTTTT. Protein: CASSAGLANTGELFF.

The J gene is TRBJ1-3, the V gene TRBV29-1; D ambiguous. The germline CDR1 and CDR2 sequences are SQVTM and ANQGSEA. The CDR3 extends over 13 amino acids. V was trimmed by 4 bases and J by 0 bases, leaving 7 bases between them. DNA for the CDR3: TGCAGCGTTGGGGCGGGCTCTGGAAACACCATATATTTT. Translating it yields CSVGAGSGNTIYF.

This clonotype was seen repeatedly, ten times or more. The gene calls are TRBV7-9 and TRBJ1-1; D might be TRBD1 (6 bases). Deletions cut 5 bases from V and 3 bases from J, with 19 bases between. The CDR3 is 16 residues long. The germline V gene encodes CDR1 SEHNR and CDR2 FQNEAQ (reference sequence). Here the CDR3 reads CASSLGIQGFDTEAFF. Here the CDR3 DNA reads TGTGCCAGCAGCCTGGGCATACAGGGTTTTGACACTGAAGCTTTCTTT.

V usage is TRBV12-3 or TRBV12-4 and J usage is TRBJ1-5; D is undetermined. CDR3 length: 14 amino acids. V was cut by 7 bases and J by 6 bases, with 16 bases left in between. This chain's CDR3 is CASTFRGMGQPQHF. The CDR3 nucleotides are TGTGCCAGCACATTTCGGGGTATGGGTCAGCCCCAGCATTTT.

The J gene is TRBJ1-2, the V gene TRBV10-3; D is undetermined. Germline V gives CDR1 ENHRY, CDR2 SYGVKD. This CDR3 has 14 residues. Trimming took off 0 bases at V and 0 bases at J, with 5 bases between the two ends. CDR3 amino acids: CAISESGANYGYTF. CDR3 coding DNA: TGTGCCATCAGTGAGTCAGGAGCTAACTATGGCTACACCTTC.

The table lists this clonotype with many counts. The chain recombines TRBV2 with TRBJ1-2, with TRBD1 identical over 8 bases. Germline V gene lookup returns CDR1 SNHLY and CDR2 FYNNEI. The J segment lost 3 bases and the V segment lost 3 bases, leaving 12 bases of the junction unmatched. This CDR3 is built from 17 residues. The DNA of the CDR3 is TGTGCCAGCAGTGACCCCTTGGACAGGGACCTCGACTATGGCTACACCTTC. Translation: CASSDPLDRDLDYGYTF.

This clonotype was observed at least ten times. J is TRBJ2-3 and V is TRBV5-1; 9 nucleotides align to TRBD2. CDR3 length equals 16 residues. V was clipped by 3 bases and J by 3 bases; unmatched bases: 8. Per the germline V gene, CDR1 is SGHRS and CDR2 is YFSETQ. CDR3 amino acids: CASSYHGTSPTDTQYF. CDR3 bases: TGCGCCAGCAGCTATCACGGGACTAGCCCGACAGATACGCAGTATTTT.

The chain uses TRBV19 and TRBJ1-1, with D hard to call. There are 11 residues in the CDR3. Germline V gene lookup returns CDR1 LNHDA and CDR2 SQIVND (reference sequence). Trimming took off 2 bases at V and 7 bases at J, with 5 bases between the two ends. The DNA of the CDR3 is TGTGCCAGTAGTATAACAGATGAAGCTTTCTTT. Its translation: CASSITDEAFF. The full variable domain, completed using reference TRBV19 and TRBJ1-1, is DGGITQSPKYLFRKEGQNVTLSCEQNLNHDAMYWYRQDPGQGLRLIYYSQIVNDFQKGDIAEGYSVSREKKESFPLTVTSAQKNPTAFYLCASSITDEAFFGQGTRLTVV.

This clonotype was recorded many times. This chain joins TRBV7-9 and TRBJ1-1; D is unclear. The CDR3 spans 14 residues. Germline V lookup: CDR1 SEHNR, CDR2 FQNEAQ (reference sequence). The ends were cut back, 5 bases at V and 3 bases at J, with 13 bases in the middle. CDR3 coding DNA: TGTGCCAGCAGCCCCTTGTATGGGGACACTGAAGCTTTCTTT. This sequence encodes CASSPLYGDTEAFF.

This clonotype was counted a few times. This rearrangement joins TRBV30 to TRBJ1-2; D unclear. The CDR3 spans 13 residues. V dropped 4 bases and J dropped 4 bases, with 13 bases sitting between them. Germline CDR1 is GTSNPN and CDR2 is SVGIG (reference sequence). The CDR3 DNA reads as TGTGCCTGGAACGCCCCGCACAGCTATGGCTACACCTTC. This sequence encodes CAWNAPHSYGYTF.

Many counts were recorded for this clonotype. This chain uses TRBV11-2 with TRBJ2-7; 16 bases agree with TRBD2. The CDR3 has 19 amino acids. CDR1 SGHAT and CDR2 FQNNGV come from the germline V gene. The trim removed 5 bases at V and 2 bases at J, leaving 12 bases unmatched. The CDR3 is CASSPPPGLAGGLTYEQYF. Here the CDR3 DNA reads TGTGCCAGCAGCCCGCCACCGGGACTAGCGGGAGGGCTAACCTACGAGCAGTACTTC.

This clonotype was seen at least ten times. The J gene is TRBJ1-5, the V gene TRBV6-1, with a weak D call TRBD1 (5 bases). V was shortened by 6 bases and J by 6 bases, with 15 bases between the two germline ends. The CDR3 sequence is 14 residues long. CDR1 is MNHNS and CDR2 is SASEGT in the germline V gene. The CDR3 region is CASSREVGGQPQHF. The CDR3 DNA reads TGTGCCAGCAGCCGGGAGGTGGGGGGTCAGCCCCAGCATTTT.

This clonotype was counted many times. This chain joins TRBV6-2 or TRBV6-3 and TRBJ2-2, with no clear D. V lost 5 bases to trimming and J lost 4 bases, with 5 bases between them. CDR3 length: 12 residues. Germline loops: CDR1 MNHEY, CDR2 SVGEGT. CDR3 protein: CASSPFTGELFF. Here the CDR3 DNA reads TGTGCCAGCAGTCCTTTCACCGGGGAGCTGTTTTTT.

This clonotype was detected ten times or more. The rearrangement uses TRBV12-3 or TRBV12-4 and TRBJ2-7, with D unclear. This CDR3 is built from 12 residues. Between the trimmed V and J ends, which lost 5 bases and 5 bases, there was a span of 10 bases. The CDR3 region is CASSPRIHEQYF. In DNA, the CDR3 is TGTGCCAGCAGTCCTCGGATCCACGAGCAGTACTTC.

The table lists this clonotype with a few counts. The chain joins TRBV12-5 to TRBJ2-5; D uncertain. The CDR3 loop spans 12 amino acids. The ends were cut back, 5 bases at V and 5 bases at J, with 9 bases in the middle. From germline, CDR1 is LGHNT and CDR2 FRNRAP. As DNA, the CDR3 is TGTGCTAGTGGTCCGACGGAGGAGACCCAGTACTTC. Residues: CASGPTEETQYF.

This clonotype was detected many times. The chain joins TRBV19 to TRBJ2-4; D ambiguous. Trimming removed 9 bases from V and 5 bases from J, with 11 bases in between. CDR1 and CDR2 from the germline V gene are LNHDA and SQIVND (reference sequence). The CDR3 consists of 12 residues. The CDR3 spells CASIGRENIQYF. Written as DNA, the CDR3 is TGTGCCAGCATAGGTAGGGAAAACATTCAGTACTTC.

This clonotype occurred a few times. V and J are TRBV5-1 and TRBJ2-3; the D is unclear. V lost 4 bases to trimming and J lost 6 bases, with 6 bases between them. From germline, CDR1 is SGHRS and CDR2 YFSETQ. CDR3 length: 11 amino acids. CDR3 in amino acids: CASSQSDTQYF. The DNA of the CDR3 is TGCGCCAGCAGCCAGTCCGATACGCAGTATTTT.